The present T cell receptor beta chain was sequenced within a study of blood T cell repertoires in COVID-19. In the original processing: How many nucleated cells were present was estimated from reference gene primer amplification. Sequencing used immunoSEQ multiplex PCR; TCRdb keeps in-frame clones, though not all of them. Clone size and the V and J calls come from that table; the DNA yielded D and trimming. The sample carries around 280,000 clones, roughly 80% recorded once. Germline CDR1 and CDR2: SEHNR and FQNEAQ (reference sequence). V lost 5 bases to trimming and J lost 0 bases, with 8 bases between them. The CDR3 consists of 14 residues. Concerning this clone itself: This CDR3 is also generated by other DNA sequences in the sample.

The sample taken for sequencing was peripheral blood. The chain employs TRBV7-9 and TRBJ1-3; D gene uncertain. This receptor was taken from a woman in her forties or fifties with active or convalescent COVID-19. In DNA, the CDR3 is TGTGCCAGCAGCCTAGGGAGCTCTGGAAACACCATATATTTT. Its translation: CASSLGSSGNTIYF.